This T cell receptor (beta chain) was sequenced in a study of CD8+CD57+ T cells in acquired aplastic anemia. Genomic DNA, the template, was used for profiling of the TCR beta VDJ and CDR3. TCRdb reanalysed the reads using MiXCR and keeps one entry per CDR3 protein. The repertoire includes some 200,000 distinct CDR3 sequences, roughly 50% of them detected once, and less than 20% sits in the top ten. This clonotype was seen a single time. Its matching antigen is unknown. For sequencing, patients were chosen who had shown expansion of CD8+CD57+ cells by flow cytometry. Patients were untreated when blood was sampled. Germline trimming cut 4 bases from V and 6 bases from J; bases unmatched to any gene: 7. The CDR3 sequence is 13 residues long. Germline V gene sequence: CDR1 SQVTM, CDR2 ANQGSEA. General observations from the study: Patients were compared with controls for CD8+ Simpson's diversity, and no significant difference emerged.

The source of this sequence is a human donor with aplastic anemia. This chain joins TRBV29-1 and TRBJ2-7; 9 bases line up with TRBD1. Specimen: sorted CD4+, CD8+, or CD8+CD57+ T cells (not recorded which) from PBMCs. This chain's CDR3 is CSVGGRQGVEQYF. CDR3 nucleotide sequence: TGCAGCGTTGGGGGGAGACAGGGGGTCGAGCAGTACTTC.